These 16 T cell receptor beta chains originate from one sample sequenced in a study of blood T cell repertoires in COVID-19. Generated by immunoSEQ multiplex PCR, the TCRdb table keeps only in-frame clones and is missing some. Here the sample spans around 200,000 clones, about 87% being singletons. Source material: peripheral blood. The receptors shown here come from a man aged 35-49 years with active or convalescent COVID-19.

The V call is TRBV25-1, the J call TRBJ2-1; possible D gene TRBD1, 6 bases. The germline gives CDR1 MGHDK, CDR2 SYGVNS. Trimming shortened V by 6 bases and J by 6 bases, and 15 bases separated the two germline ends. CDR3 length: 14 amino acids. The CDR3 DNA reads TGTGCCAGCAGCCCACACAGGGTAGGCAATGAGCAGTTCTTC. This codes for CASSPHRVGNEQFF.

The gene calls are TRBV6-4 and TRBJ2-7, with a weak D call TRBD1 (6 bases). Trimming took off 6 bases at V and 2 bases at J, with 17 bases between the two ends. The CDR3 consists of 15 residues. Germline loops: CDR1 MRHNA, CDR2 SNTAGT. CDR3 in amino acids: CASSLSGVSTYEQYF. The CDR3 DNA is TGTGCCAGCAGCCTTTCAGGGGTCTCTACCTACGAGCAGTACTTC.

The J gene is TRBJ1-1, the V gene TRBV5-4, with 7 nucleotides matching TRBD1. The CDR3 loop spans 15 amino acids. The ends lost 2 bases at V and 3 bases at J; junction bases unmatched: 7. From germline, CDR1 is SGHNT and CDR2 YYREEE (reference sequence). CDR3 nucleotide sequence: TGTGCCAGCAGCTTAGGGGGCAAGGACTACACTGAAGCTTTCTTT. It codes for CASSLGGKDYTEAFF.

The CDR3 DNA reads TGCGCCAGCAGCGCCGGACTAGCGGGGGGCTTTTCCACAGATACGCAGTATTTT. Translated, it gives CASSAGLAGGFSTDTQYF. This chain joins TRBV5-1 and TRBJ2-3; the match to TRBD2 covers 14 bases. This CDR3 comprises 18 residues. Unmatched junction bases numbered 9, after V lost 4 bases and J lost 2 bases. Germline-derived CDR1 and CDR2 are SGHRS and YFSETQ.

This rearrangement joins TRBV15 to TRBJ2-7; 11 positions agree with TRBD1. J gave up 4 bases and V 5 bases, and 4 bases lay outside the gene matches. CDR1 and CDR2 from the germline V gene are LNHNV and YYDKDF (reference sequence). This CDR3 comprises 14 residues. This CDR3 reads CATSAGTGGYEQYF. CDR3 coding DNA: TGTGCCACCAGCGCAGGGACAGGGGGATACGAGCAGTACTTC.

This rearrangement joins TRBV29-1 to TRBJ2-7; D may be TRBD2 (6 bases). Trimming shortened V by 6 bases and J by 5 bases, and 8 bases separated the two germline ends. The length of the CDR3 is 10 residues. The germline V gene has CDR1 SQVTM and CDR2 ANQGSEA. CDR3 DNA sequence: TGCAGCGTGGAGGGAGACGAGCAGTACTTC. It yields the protein CSVEGDEQYF.

The V gene is TRBV6-6, the J gene TRBJ2-5; 10 nucleotides agree with TRBD2. The trim removed 6 bases at V and 2 bases at J, leaving 3 bases unmatched. This CDR3 is 14 amino acids long. Per the germline V gene, CDR1 is MNHNY and CDR2 is SVGAGI (reference sequence). The CDR3 loop reads CASSLAGGQETQYF. Here the CDR3 DNA reads TGTGCCAGCAGCTTAGCGGGGGGACAAGAGACCCAGTACTTC.

The genes are TRBV28 and TRBJ2-3, with 7 bases fitting TRBD2. Losses at the gene ends were 6 bases for V and 0 bases for J; bases not matched to a gene: 3. The CDR3 extends over 14 amino acids. Germline loops: CDR1 MDHEN, CDR2 SYDVKM. CDR3 amino acids: CASRDGGSTDTQYF. CDR3 nucleotides: TGTGCCAGCAGAGACGGGGGGAGCACAGATACGCAGTATTTT.

The chain carries TRBV19 and TRBJ1-2; a weak D match, TRBD1 (6 bases). Trimming took 6 bases from V and 7 from J, leaving 15 bases between them. CDR1 LNHDA and CDR2 SQIVND come from the germline V gene (reference sequence). The CDR3 has 13 residues. The CDR3 spells CASRDTGSGGYTF. The CDR3 region has the DNA TGTGCCAGTAGAGACACAGGGTCTGGTGGCTACACCTTC. Full variable domain (rest looked up from reference TRBV19 and TRBJ1-2): DGGITQSPKYLFRKEGQNVTLSCEQNLNHDAMYWYRQDPGQGLRLIYYSQIVNDFQKGDIAEGYSVSREKKESFPLTVTSAQKNPTAFYLCASRDTGSGGYTFGSGTRLTVV.

This clone came up once. The chain couples TRBV5-4 to TRBJ1-1; D ambiguous. The CDR3 is made up of 15 amino acids. Germline CDR1 and CDR2: SGHNT and YYREEE (reference sequence). V gave up 8 bases and J gave up 1 base, with 18 bases separating them. This CDR3 reads CASRTPSGENTEAFF. CDR3 nucleotide sequence: TGTGCCAGTCGAACGCCCTCGGGTGAGAACACTGAAGCTTTCTTT.

This chain uses TRBV29-1 with TRBJ1-1, with D perhaps matching TRBD1 (5 bases). The V and J ends lost 0 bases and 1 base respectively, with 9 bases between them. The CDR3 covers 14 residues. Germline loops: CDR1 SQVTM, CDR2 ANQGSEA. The DNA for the CDR3 is TGCAGCGTTGAAGAGGGGGGAGCGAACACTGAAGCTTTCTTT. Translation: CSVEEGGANTEAFF.

The rearrangement uses TRBV6-1 and TRBJ1-5, with D tentatively TRBD1 (5 bases). Germline V gene lookup returns CDR1 MNHNS and CDR2 SASEGT. CDR3 length: 15 amino acids. V was shortened by 1 base and J by 1 base, with 8 bases between the two germline ends. The CDR3 nucleotides are TGTGCCAGCAGTGAAGTGGGACTGAGCAATCAGCCCCAGCATTTT. Its protein is CASSEVGLSNQPQHF.

This sequence joins TRBV7-2 and TRBJ1-1; tentatively, D is TRBD1 (6 bases). The CDR3 loop spans 15 amino acids. Trimming removed 1 base at V and 0 bases at J, with 9 bases between. Germline assignment: CDR1 SGHTA and CDR2 FQGNSA. The CDR3 reads CASSLGGGLNTEAFF. The DNA for the CDR3 is TGTGCCAGCAGCTTAGGGGGGGGCTTGAACACTGAAGCTTTCTTT.

The V gene is TRBV1, the J gene TRBJ2-5; TRBD2 is taken as the D call from the table, unchecked against the DNA. TRBV1 is reported as a pseudogene. The CDR3 extends over 12 amino acids. The CDR3 DNA follows: TGCACCAGCGATAGCTCAGAAGAGACCCAGTACTTC. This encodes CTSDSSEETQYF.

The chain employs TRBV11-2 and TRBJ1-6, with unresolved D. The germline V gene has CDR1 SGHAT and CDR2 FQNNGV. V gave up 1 base and J gave up 4 bases, with 14 bases separating them. CDR3 length equals 17 residues. The CDR3 sequence: CASSLAAAGAYNSPLHF. CDR3 nucleotides: TGTGCCAGCAGCTTAGCGGCTGCGGGAGCTTATAATTCACCCCTCCACTTT.

This clone came up once. The chain employs TRBV5-4 and TRBJ1-1, with a weak D call TRBD1 (5 bases). The V end lost 1 base, the J end lost 2 bases, and 9 bases lay between the germline ends. The germline V gene has CDR1 SGHNT and CDR2 YYREEE (reference sequence). The CDR3 contains 14 residues. The CDR3 is CASSLSRDNTEAFF. For the CDR3, the DNA is TGTGCCAGCAGCTTGTCCAGGGATAACACTGAAGCTTTCTTT.